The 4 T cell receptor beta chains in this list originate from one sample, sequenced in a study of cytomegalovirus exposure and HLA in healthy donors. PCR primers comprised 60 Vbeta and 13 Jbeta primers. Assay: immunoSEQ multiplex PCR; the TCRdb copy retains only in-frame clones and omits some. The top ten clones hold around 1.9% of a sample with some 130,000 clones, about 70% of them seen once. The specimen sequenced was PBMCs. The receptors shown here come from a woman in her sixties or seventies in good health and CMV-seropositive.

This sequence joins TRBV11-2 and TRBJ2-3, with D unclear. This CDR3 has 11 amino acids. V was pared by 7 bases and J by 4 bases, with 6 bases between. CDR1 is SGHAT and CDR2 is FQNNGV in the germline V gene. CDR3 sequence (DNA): TGTGCCAGCACTACCGCAGATACGCAGTATTTT. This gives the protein CASTTADTQYF.

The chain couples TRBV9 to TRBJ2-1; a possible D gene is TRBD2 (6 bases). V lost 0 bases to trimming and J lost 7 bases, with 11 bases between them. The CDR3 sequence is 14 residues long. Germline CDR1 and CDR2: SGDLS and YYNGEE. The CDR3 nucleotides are TGTGCCAGCAGCGTAGACACTGGGAGGAATGAGCAGTTCTTC. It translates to CASSVDTGRNEQFF.

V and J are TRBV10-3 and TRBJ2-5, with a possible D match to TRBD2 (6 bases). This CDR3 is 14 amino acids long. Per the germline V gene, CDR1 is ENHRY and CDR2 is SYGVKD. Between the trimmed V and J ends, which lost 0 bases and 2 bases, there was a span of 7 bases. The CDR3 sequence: CAISESAGQETQYF. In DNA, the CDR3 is TGTGCCATCAGTGAGTCTGCGGGGCAAGAGACCCAGTACTTC.

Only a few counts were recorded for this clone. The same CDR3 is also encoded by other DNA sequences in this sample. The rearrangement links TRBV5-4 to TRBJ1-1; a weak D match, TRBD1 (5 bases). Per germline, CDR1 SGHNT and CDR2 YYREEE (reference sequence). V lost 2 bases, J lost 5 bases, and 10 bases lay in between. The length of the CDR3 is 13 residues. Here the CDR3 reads CASSFRGGTEAFF. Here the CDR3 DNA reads TGTGCCAGCAGCTTTAGGGGAGGAACTGAAGCTTTCTTT.